The clone carrying this TCR beta chain was picked up many times. Sample collection date corresponds to first hyperthyroidism diagnosis, prior to any ophthalmopathy symptoms. Regions amplified from RNA transcripts were the TCR beta CDR3 regions. The HTBI primer set served for first-round RT-PCR of the TCR CDR3. TCRdb independently ran MiXCR on the multiplex PCR reads; one entry per CDR3 protein. The repertoire holds 550,000 to 850,000 distinct CDR3 sequences, with under 20% as singletons. These data belong to a study of T cells in Graves' hyperthyroidism and ophthalmopathy. Study in general: At the time of initial diagnosis and before any treatment, peripheral blood was collected.

V was trimmed by 3 bases and J by 3 bases, leaving 9 bases between them. From germline, CDR1 is DFQATT and CDR2 SNEGSKA (reference sequence). The CDR3 has 13 residues. The source of this sequence is a woman in her forties or fifties with Graves' hyperthyroidism that later progressed to Graves' ophthalmopathy. The chain couples TRBV20-1 to TRBJ1-5; D ambiguous. Sequencing was carried out using blood. The CDR3 nucleotides are TGCAGTGCTAGGCGGGGTTACAATCAGCCCCAGCATTTT. The encoded protein is CSARRGYNQPQHF.